This T cell receptor (beta chain) was profiled in a study of cytomegalovirus exposure and HLA in healthy donors. General study results and limits: The study dropped some indistinguishable V segments, TRBV6-2 and TRBV6-3 among them. According to a later analysis, donors in an Asian-associated ancestry cluster reportedly had fewer N-insertions than the roughly 720-donor mean.

Comments on this clone: Its cognate antigen is unknown.

With 3 bases clipped from V and 4 bases from J, the junction kept 4 bases outside the gene matches. Germline loops: CDR1 SGDLS, CDR2 YYNGEE. The CDR3 covers 15 residues. The primer mix had 60 Vbeta and 13 Jbeta primers. Data came from immunoSEQ multiplex PCR; TCRdb stores just in-frame clones and leaves some out. The data show around 150,000 clones, with roughly 73% seen just once and around 4.6% held by the top ten. This TCR came from a male donor in good health and CMV-seronegative. The sample taken for sequencing was PBMCs. This chain links TRBV9 with TRBJ1-5; 10 nucleotides agree with TRBD1. The CDR3 DNA sequence: TGTGCCAGCAGCGCAGGGACAGGGGTAAATCAGCCCCAGCATTTT. The encoded protein is CASSAGTGVNQPQHF.